The 9 T cell receptor beta chains given below trace back to one sample, sequenced in a study of blood T cell repertoires in COVID-19. TCRdb's copy holds only in-frame clones and misses some; the assay was immunoSEQ multiplex PCR. The table shows about 280,000 clones, with around 89% occurring only once. The sequenced sample consisted of PBMCs or T cells enriched from blood (not recorded which). The receptors come from a woman aged 30 to 39 with acute COVID-19.

This clone was recorded at least ten times. The chain employs TRBV6-2 or TRBV6-3 and TRBJ2-1; D gene uncertain. The V end was cut by 5 bases, the J end by 10 bases, with 21 bases between. Germline CDR1 reads MNHEY; CDR2 reads SVGEGT. The CDR3 spans 15 residues. In nucleotides, the CDR3 is TGTGCCAGCAGTCAATCACAGTACGACCTCACCGAGCAGTTCTTC. It codes for CASSQSQYDLTEQFF.

The chain carries TRBV9 and TRBJ2-3; 12 bases fit TRBD2. This CDR3 has 16 residues. Germline-derived CDR1 and CDR2 are SGDLS and YYNGEE. V trimming: 3 bases; J trimming: 3 bases; junction bases outside the gene matches: 5. CDR3 DNA: TGTGCCAGCAGCGGAGCTAGCGGGAGGGCTACAGATACGCAGTATTTT. Its protein is CASSGASGRATDTQYF. Together with reference TRBV9 and TRBJ2-3, the CDR3 gives the full variable domain: DSGVTQTPKHLITATGQRVTLRCSPRSGDLSVYWYQQSLDQGLQFLIQYYNGEERAKGNILERFSAQQFPDLHSELNLSSLELGDSALYFCASSGASGRATDTQYFGPGTRLTVL.

The chain carries TRBV19 and TRBJ1-6; TRBD1 aligns across 8 bases. Germline CDR1 is LNHDA and CDR2 is SQIVND (reference sequence). The CDR3 has 15 amino acids. The V segment lost 5 bases and the J segment 5 bases; nucleotides outside the gene matches: 5. This CDR3 is CASSVGTGDNSPLHF. The CDR3 region has the DNA TGTGCCAGTAGTGTTGGGACAGGAGATAATTCACCCCTCCACTTT.

The chain carries TRBV4-3 and TRBJ1-5; D is perhaps TRBD1 (6 bases). Germline loops: CDR1 LGHNA, CDR2 YSLEER. CDR3 length: 19 residues. V dropped 0 bases and J dropped 2 bases, with 20 bases sitting between them. CDR3 residues: CASSQDLGAIHLCNQPQHF. In DNA form, the CDR3 reads TGCGCCAGCAGCCAAGATTTGGGGGCAATCCATCTATGCAATCAGCCCCAGCATTTT.

The chain is built from TRBV7-9 and TRBJ2-7; the match to TRBD2 covers 8 bases. The V segment lost 2 bases and the J segment 0 bases; nucleotides outside the gene matches: 6. This CDR3 region has 16 residues. Germline V gene sequence: CDR1 SEHNR, CDR2 FQNEAQ (reference sequence). The CDR3 is CASSLSLAGLSYEQYF. The CDR3 DNA follows: TGTGCCAGCAGCTTAAGTCTAGCGGGCCTCTCCTACGAGCAGTACTTC.

The CDR3 region is CASSRTGVGNTIYF. The DNA for the CDR3 is TGTGCCAGCTCACGGACAGGCGTCGGAAACACCATATATTTT. V gene TRBV11-2 combines with J gene TRBJ1-3; 7 nucleotides agree with TRBD1. CDR3 length: 14 residues. CDR1 SGHAT and CDR2 FQNNGV come from the germline V gene. Unmatched junction bases numbered 8, after V lost 8 bases and J lost 4 bases. Looking up the rest from reference TRBV11-2 and TRBJ1-3 gives the full variable domain: EAGVAQSPRYKIIEKRQSVAFWCNPISGHATLYWYQQILGQGPKLLIQFQNNGVVDDSQLPKDRFSAERLKGVDSTLKIQPAKLEDSAVYLCASSRTGVGNTIYFGEGSWLTVV.

V gene TRBV6-1 combines with J gene TRBJ2-1, with D possibly being TRBD2 (6 bases). V lost 3 bases and J lost 4, with 19 bases in between. CDR3 length: 17 amino acids. Germline loops: CDR1 MNHNS, CDR2 SASEGT. In nucleotides, the CDR3 is TGTGCCAGCAGTGAGTTAACCGGGACTCCCCCTTACAATGAGCAGTTCTTC. As protein: CASSELTGTPPYNEQFF.

This clone was seen a single time. V and J are TRBV10-3 and TRBJ2-1; 10 positions agree with TRBD1. The CDR3 has 14 residues. Trimming took 10 bases from V and 6 from J; bases not matched to a gene: 9. Germline CDR1 is ENHRY and CDR2 is SYGVKD. CDR3 DNA sequence: TGTGCCACCAAGGGACAGGGGAATTTCAATGAGCAGTTCTTC. It specifies CATKGQGNFNEQFF.

This clone was counted a single time. CDR3 DNA sequence: TGTGCCAGCAGCTTAATGCCAGGAACCTACGAGCAGTACTTC. Its translation: CASSLMPGTYEQYF. The chain employs TRBV7-3 and TRBJ2-7; no reliable D call. CDR1 is SGHTA, CDR2 FQGTGA, per germline. The ends were cut back, 1 base at V and 2 bases at J, with 9 bases in the middle. There are 14 residues in the CDR3.